This T cell receptor (beta chain) was retrieved from a study of blood T cell repertoires in COVID-19. Background on the study: Donors in the United States, Italy and Spain gave samples during acute or convalescent COVID-19. T cells, B-cell-depleted T cells, or PBMCs supplied cDNA or gDNA.

Germline lookup yields CDR1 LNHDA and CDR2 SQIVND (reference sequence). This CDR3 comprises 17 residues. V lost 3 bases to trimming and J lost 8 bases; unmatched junction nucleotides: 14. Authors' methods: Amplification of reference gene primers was used by the study to estimate nucleated cell counts. TCRdb's copy holds only in-frame clones and misses some; the assay was immunoSEQ multiplex PCR. V, J and clone size are those of that table, while D and trimming were read from the DNA. The sample comprises 250,000 to 350,000 clones, around 86% of which are singletons, and roughly 2.1% rests with the top ten.

This receptor was identified in a woman in her thirties who had recovered from COVID-19. This chain links TRBV19 with TRBJ2-1, with 9 bases that match TRBD2. Source material: peripheral blood. The CDR3 DNA reads TGTGCCAGTAGTATCGACGGGGAGGGGACTAGCAGGGATGAGCAGTTCTTC. It codes for CASSIDGEGTSRDEQFF.